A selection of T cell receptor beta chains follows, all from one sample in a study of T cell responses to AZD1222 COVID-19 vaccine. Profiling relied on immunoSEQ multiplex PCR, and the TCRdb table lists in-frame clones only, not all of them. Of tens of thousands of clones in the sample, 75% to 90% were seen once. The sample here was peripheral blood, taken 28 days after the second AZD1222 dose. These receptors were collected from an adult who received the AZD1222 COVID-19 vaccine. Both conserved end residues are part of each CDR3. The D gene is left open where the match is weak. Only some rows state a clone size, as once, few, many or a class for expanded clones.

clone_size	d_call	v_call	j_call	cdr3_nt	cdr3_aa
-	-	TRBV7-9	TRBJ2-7	TGTGCCAGCAGCTTATTGGGGAACGAGCAGTACTTC	CASSLLGNEQYF
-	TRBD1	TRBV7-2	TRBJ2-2	TGTGCCAGCAGCTTAGTCGGGACAGGGAGAACCGGGGAGCTGTTTTTT	CASSLVGTGRTGELFF
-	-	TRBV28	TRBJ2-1	TGTGCCAGCAGGGAGGGCATAACAGGCGGCGATGAGCAGTTCTTC	CASREGITGGDEQFF
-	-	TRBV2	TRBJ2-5	TGTGCCAGCACCCAGGCTGCGGGTGGGGAGACCCAGTACTTC	CASTQAAGGETQYF
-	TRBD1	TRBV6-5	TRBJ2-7	TGTGCCAGCAGTCTACCGGGACAGGGGTCCTACGAGCAGTACTTC	CASSLPGQGSYEQYF
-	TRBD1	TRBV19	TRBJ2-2	TGTGCCAGTAGTATAGTAGGGACAGGGCGGAACGGGGAGCTGTTTTTT	CASSIVGTGRNGELFF
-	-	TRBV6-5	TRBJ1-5	TGTGCCAGCCAGTTGGAGCAGCCCCAGCATTTT	CASQLEQPQHF
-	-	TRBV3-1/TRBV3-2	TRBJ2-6	TGTGCCAGCACCAGTGGGTCCAACGTCCTGACTTTC	CASTSGSNVLTF
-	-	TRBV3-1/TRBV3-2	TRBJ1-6	TGTGCCAGCAGCCCCTCGGACTGGGGGATGAATTCACCCCTCCACTTT	CASSPSDWGMNSPLHF
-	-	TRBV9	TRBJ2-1	TGTGCCAGCAGCGTAGAAAATTACGAGCAGTTCTTC	CASSVENYEQFF
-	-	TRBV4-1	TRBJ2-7	TGCGCCAGCAGCCTCGGGGTAAGGGCCGGTGTCGAGCAGTACTTC	CASSLGVRAGVEQYF
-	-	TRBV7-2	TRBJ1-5	TGTGCCAGCAGCTTAGTTGGCCCTAGCAATCAGCCCCAGCATTTT	CASSLVGPSNQPQHF
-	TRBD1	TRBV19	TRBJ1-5	TGTGCCAGCGCTGGAGACAGGGACAATCAGCCCCAGCATTTT	CASAGDRDNQPQHF
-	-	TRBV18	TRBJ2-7	TGTGCCAGCTCACCGGCCGGGAGCTACTACGAGCAGTACTTC	CASSPAGSYYEQYF
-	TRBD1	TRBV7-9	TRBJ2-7	TGTGCCAGCAGCCCGCGGACAGGGTCCTACGAGCAGTACTTC	CASSPRTGSYEQYF
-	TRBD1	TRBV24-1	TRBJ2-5	TGTGCCACCAGTGTCAACAGGGGGCTCGAGGGAGAGACCCAGTACTTC	CATSVNRGLEGETQYF
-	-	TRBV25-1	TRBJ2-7	TGTGCCAGCAGTGATAAGCACGGGCCGGGGATCGAGCAGTACTTC	CASSDKHGPGIEQYF
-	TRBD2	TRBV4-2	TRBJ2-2	TGTGCCAGCAGCCAAGACGGGGGGTCAGGATCCAGGGAGCTGTTTTTT	CASSQDGGSGSRELFF
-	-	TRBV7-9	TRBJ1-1	TGTGCCAGCAGCAAGGGCGGGGGAGCTTTCTTT	CASSKGGGAFF
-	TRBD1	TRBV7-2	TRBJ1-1	TGTGCCAGCAGCCCCCAGGGGGGTATGAACACTGAAGCTTTCTTT	CASSPQGGMNTEAFF
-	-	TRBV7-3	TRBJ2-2	TGTGCCAGCAGCTTAACAGGGGGTAGCACCGGGGAGCTGTTTTTT	CASSLTGGSTGELFF
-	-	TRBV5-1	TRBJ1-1	TGCGCCAGCAGCTTGGCGAGGCCGGACACTGAAGCTTTCTTT	CASSLARPDTEAFF
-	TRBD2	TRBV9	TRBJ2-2	TGTGCCAGCAGCCCGACTAGCGGAAACACCGGGGAGCTGTTTTTT	CASSPTSGNTGELFF
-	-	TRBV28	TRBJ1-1	TGTGCCAGCAACACAGGGAACACTGAAGCTTTCTTT	CASNTGNTEAFF
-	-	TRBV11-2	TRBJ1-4	TGTGCCAGCAGGAAGGCGGGGGAGAGAGACGAAAAACTGTTTTTT	CASRKAGERDEKLFF
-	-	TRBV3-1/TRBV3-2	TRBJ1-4	TGTGCCAGCAGCCTCTCTGCTACAGGAGTTGAAAAACTGTTTTTT	CASSLSATGVEKLFF
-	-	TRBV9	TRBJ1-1	TGTGCCAGCAGCGTAAACAGCGCCACTGAAGCTTTCTTT	CASSVNSATEAFF
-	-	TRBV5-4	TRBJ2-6	TGTGCCAGCAGCTTGGAGCTGACTGGGGCCAACGTCCTGACTTTC	CASSLELTGANVLTF
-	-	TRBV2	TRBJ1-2	TGTGCCAGCAGACAACCGGTGGGCAGGGTGGGCTACACCTTC	CASRQPVGRVGYTF
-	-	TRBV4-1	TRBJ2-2	TGCGCCAGCACCGCCTTGGGGGGTTGGACCGGGGAGCTGTTTTTT	CASTALGGWTGELFF
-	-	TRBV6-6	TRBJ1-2	TGTGCCAGCGGGGTCGGGGGAGGCGGCTACACCTTC	CASGVGGGGYTF
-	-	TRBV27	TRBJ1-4	TGTGCCAGCAGTTTATTTGGATGGGATGAAAAACTGTTTTTT	CASSLFGWDEKLFF
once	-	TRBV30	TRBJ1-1	TGTGCCTGGAGTGTACCGTTTCCGAACACTGAAGCTTTCTTT	CAWSVPFPNTEAFF
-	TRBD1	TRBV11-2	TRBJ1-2	TGTGCCAGCAGCTCAATCGCCCGGGACAGGGTACGAGGTGGCTACACCTTC	CASSSIARDRVRGGYTF
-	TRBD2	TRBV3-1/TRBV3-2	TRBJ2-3	TGTGCCAGCAGCCAAGATCATGGGACTAGCGGGGTGGATACGCAGTATTTT	CASSQDHGTSGVDTQYF
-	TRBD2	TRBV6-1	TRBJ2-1	TGTGCCAGCAGTGGGGCTAGCGGGGGGGCCGGCGATGAGCAGTTCTTC	CASSGASGGAGDEQFF
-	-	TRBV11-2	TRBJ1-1	TGTGCCAGCAGCTTTCTAGAAGACACTGAAGCTTTCTTT	CASSFLEDTEAFF
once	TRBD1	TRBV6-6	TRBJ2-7	TGTGCCAGCTGCCCAGGGGGTACCGACGAGCAGTACTTC	CASCPGGTDEQYF
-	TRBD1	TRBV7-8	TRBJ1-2	TGTGCCAGCAGCTTGATGGGACAGGTTACTTATGGCTACACCTTC	CASSLMGQVTYGYTF
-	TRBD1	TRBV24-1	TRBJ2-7	TGTGCCACCAGTGATTCCGGGACAGCCTCCTACGAGCAGTACTTC	CATSDSGTASYEQYF
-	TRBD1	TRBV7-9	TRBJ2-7	TGTGCCAGCAGCCCCCGGGGACAGATCTACGAGCAGTACTTC	CASSPRGQIYEQYF
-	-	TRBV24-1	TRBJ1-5	TGTGCCACCAGTGATTTGGGGAAGCCCCAGCATTTT	CATSDLGKPQHF
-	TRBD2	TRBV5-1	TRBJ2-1	TGCGCCAGCAGTCAACCGGGTCAACTAGCGGGGGGCTTATTGAGCTCCTACAATGAGCAGTTCTTC	CASSQPGQLAGGLLSSYNEQFF
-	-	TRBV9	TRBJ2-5	TGTGCCAGCAGCCCCAGGGGGGGGGAGACCCAGTACTTC	CASSPRGGETQYF
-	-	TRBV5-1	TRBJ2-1	TGCGCCAGCAGCTTCTCCCGGGTGGAGGCCTACAATGAGCAGTTCTTC	CASSFSRVEAYNEQFF
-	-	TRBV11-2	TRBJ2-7	TGTGCCAGCAGCTTTCGGAGGGAGCAGTACTTC	CASSFRREQYF
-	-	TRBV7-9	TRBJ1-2	TGTGCCAGCAGCTCTGCGACTCACTATGGCTACACCTTC	CASSSATHYGYTF
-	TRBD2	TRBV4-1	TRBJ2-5	TGCGCCAGCAGCCAAGGACTAGCGGGGGGGCTGGGGGAGACCCAGTACTTC	CASSQGLAGGLGETQYF
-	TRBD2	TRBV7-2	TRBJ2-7	TGTGCCAGCCGATTAGCGGGGGCCTCCTACGAGCAGTACTTC	CASRLAGASYEQYF
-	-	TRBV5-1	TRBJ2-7	TGCGCCACAAAACGCCTCGAGCAGTACTTC	CATKRLEQYF
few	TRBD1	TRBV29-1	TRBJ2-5	TGCAGCGTGGGGGACAGGCTCCAAGAGACCCAGTACTTC	CSVGDRLQETQYF
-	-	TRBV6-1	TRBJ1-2	TGTGCCAGCAGTGAAGGGGGGATAGCTAACTATGGCTACACCTTC	CASSEGGIANYGYTF
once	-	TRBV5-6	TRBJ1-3	TGTGCCAGCAGCCCAACTGGTCTCGCTGGAAACACCATATATTTT	CASSPTGLAGNTIYF
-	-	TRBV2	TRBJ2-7	TGTGCCAGCGTGGAGTTTCTCTCCTACGAGCAGTACTTC	CASVEFLSYEQYF
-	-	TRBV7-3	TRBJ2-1	TGTGCCAGCAGCTCCGCCTTAGAAAGTGAGCAGTTCTTC	CASSSALESEQFF
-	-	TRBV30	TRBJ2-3	TGTGCCTGGAGTGTAGGCGGGGTCAGCACAGATACGCAGTATTTT	CAWSVGGVSTDTQYF
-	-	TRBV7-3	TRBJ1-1	TGTGCCAGCAGCGCAGGGCAGAACACTGAAGCTTTCTTT	CASSAGQNTEAFF